This TCR beta chain was recorded in a study of circulating CD8 cells and anti-PD-1 response in melanoma. On the study more broadly: About 50% of the 13 melanoma patients received first-line anti-PD-1 therapy.

TCR libraries were prepared from roughly 14 ng of total RNA with the QIAseq Immune Repertoire TCR panel. TCRdb re-derived calls from the reads in MiXCR, one entry per CDR3 protein. The sample records about 820 distinct CDR3 sequences, over 4.5% being singletons. By frequency in the sample, this clonotype is medium-sized. The target antigen is unknown. Overall study findings and caveats: A small cohort with few responders supplied the baseline and M1 comparisons. Under 8% of TRB clonotypes were shared between subsets at M1.

Germline lookup yields CDR1 MDHEN and CDR2 SYDVKM. The CDR3 is 15 amino acids. V gave up 6 bases and J gave up 3 bases; unmatched junction bases: 8. Sorting of live CD3+CD8+TCRalphabeta+ cells by PD-1 and/or TIGIT gave four subsets. This receptor was identified in a human donor with melanoma. Sequenced here: CD8+ T cells from PBMCs, sampled at baseline or after one month of anti-PD-1 therapy (not recorded which). The chain carries TRBV28 and TRBJ2-1; 7 bases are a match to TRBD2. The CDR3 here is CASRTRGVFYNEQFF. CDR3 DNA: TGTGCCAGCAGAACACGGGGGGTCTTCTACAATGAGCAGTTCTTC.